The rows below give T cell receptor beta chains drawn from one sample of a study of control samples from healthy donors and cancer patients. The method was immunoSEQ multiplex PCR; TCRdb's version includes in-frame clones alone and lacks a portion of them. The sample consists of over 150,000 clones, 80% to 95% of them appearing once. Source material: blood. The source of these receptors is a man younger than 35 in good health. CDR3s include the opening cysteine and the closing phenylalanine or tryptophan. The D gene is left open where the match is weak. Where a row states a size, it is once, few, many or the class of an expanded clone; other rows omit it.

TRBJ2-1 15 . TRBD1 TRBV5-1 CASSLGQGFGNEQFF TGCGCCAGCAGCTTGGGACAGGGGTTCGGCAATGAGCAGTTCTTC
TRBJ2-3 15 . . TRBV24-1 CATSESGVGTDTQYF TGTGCCACCAGTGAAAGTGGAGTCGGCACAGATACGCAGTATTTT
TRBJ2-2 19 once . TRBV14 CASSQDQRRAGYNTGELFF TGTGCCAGCAGCCAAGATCAGCGCCGGGCGGGTTACAACACCGGGGAGCTGTTTTTT
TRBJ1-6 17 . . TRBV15 CATSRDQRGVERSPLHF TGTGCCACCAGCAGAGATCAACGAGGGGTAGAGAGGTCACCCCTCCACTTT
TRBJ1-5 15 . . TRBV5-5 CASSLSQGQSQPQHF TGTGCCAGCAGCTTGTCGCAGGGACAAAGTCAGCCCCAGCATTTT
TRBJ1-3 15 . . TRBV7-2 CASSLGTGYGNTIYF TGTGCCAGCAGCCTGGGAACAGGTTACGGAAACACCATATATTTT
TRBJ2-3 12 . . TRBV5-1 CASSLEGNTQYF TGCGCCAGCAGCTTGGAAGGAAATACGCAGTATTTT
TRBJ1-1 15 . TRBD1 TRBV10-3 CAINQDPFRGAEAFF TGTGCCATCAACCAGGACCCCTTCAGGGGGGCTGAAGCTTTCTTT
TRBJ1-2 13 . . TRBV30 CAWSVEVLYGYTF TGTGCCTGGAGTGTAGAAGTACTATATGGCTACACCTTC
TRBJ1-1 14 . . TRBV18 CASSPLRRNTEAFF TGTGCCAGCTCACCACTACGCAGGAACACTGAAGCTTTCTTT
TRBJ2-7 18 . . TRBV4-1 CASSQQGGGHLYSYEQYF TGCGCCAGCAGCCAACAAGGTGGTGGGCATCTCTACTCCTACGAGCAGTACTTC
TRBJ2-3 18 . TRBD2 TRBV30 CAWNKGTSGGIRTDTQYF TGTGCCTGGAACAAAGGGACTAGCGGGGGTATACGTACAGATACGCAGTATTTT
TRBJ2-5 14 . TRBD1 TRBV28 CASSSQDRQETQYF TGTGCCAGCAGTTCACAGGACAGGCAAGAGACCCAGTACTTC
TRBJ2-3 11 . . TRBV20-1 CSATSTDTQYF TGCAGTGCTACTAGCACAGATACGCAGTATTTT
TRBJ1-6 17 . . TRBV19 CASSGIRIGVYNSPLHF TGTGCCAGTAGTGGGATACGCATCGGGGTATATAATTCACCCCTCCACTTT
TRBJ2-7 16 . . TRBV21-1 CASSIQTGGFGGEQYF TGTGCCAGCAGCATCCAAACAGGAGGGTTTGGTGGCGAGCAGTACTTC
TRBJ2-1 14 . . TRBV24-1 CATSDEGRVGEQFF TGTGCCACCAGTGACGAGGGAAGGGTAGGTGAGCAGTTCTTC
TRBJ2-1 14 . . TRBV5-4 CASSLGQAGNEQFF TGTGCCAGCAGCTTGGGACAGGCCGGAAATGAGCAGTTCTTC
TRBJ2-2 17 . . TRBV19 CASSPRVRGFGTGELFF TGTGCCAGTAGTCCAAGGGTCCGGGGGTTCGGCACCGGGGAGCTGTTTTTT
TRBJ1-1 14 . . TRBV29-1 CSVEDGAMNTEAFF TGCAGCGTTGAAGACGGGGCCATGAACACTGAAGCTTTCTTT
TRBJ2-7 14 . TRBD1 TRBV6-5 CASSYSQGAYEQYF TGTGCCAGCAGTTACAGCCAGGGGGCCTACGAGCAGTACTTC
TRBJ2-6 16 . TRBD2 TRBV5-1 CASSASGVYGANVLTF TGCGCCAGCAGCGCTAGCGGGGTGTATGGGGCCAACGTCCTGACTTTC
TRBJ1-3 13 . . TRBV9 CASSVRESGTIYF TGTGCCAGCAGCGTGAGGGAAAGTGGCACCATATATTTT
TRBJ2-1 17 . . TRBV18 CASSLTAGSSSYNEQFF TGTGCCAGCTCACTGACGGCGGGGTCGAGCTCCTACAATGAGCAGTTCTTC